This TCR beta chain was retrieved from a study of T cells in localized non-small cell lung cancer. Assay used: immunoSEQ multiplex PCR; TCRdb lists only in-frame clones, some missing. This sample has over a thousand clones, with 20% to 25% found just once. Study outcomes and limitations: Longer survival (overall) was linked to higher T cell density in blood.

With respect to this clone: What it binds is not known.

Germline CDR1 KGHSH, CDR2 LQKENI. V was cut by 3 bases and J by 3 bases, with 20 bases left in between. The CDR3 length is 17 residues. The rearrangement joins TRBV18 to TRBJ1-1; TRBD1 is a possible D gene (5 bases). The sample in question was normal lung tissue next to the tumor, obtained before any cancer treatment. The clonotype comes from a woman aged 40 to 75 with stage I lung adenocarcinoma. The CDR3 loop reads CASSPQGRARRDTEAFF. The CDR3 DNA sequence: TGTGCCAGCTCACCCCAGGGTAGGGCTCGGAGGGACACTGAAGCTTTCTTT.